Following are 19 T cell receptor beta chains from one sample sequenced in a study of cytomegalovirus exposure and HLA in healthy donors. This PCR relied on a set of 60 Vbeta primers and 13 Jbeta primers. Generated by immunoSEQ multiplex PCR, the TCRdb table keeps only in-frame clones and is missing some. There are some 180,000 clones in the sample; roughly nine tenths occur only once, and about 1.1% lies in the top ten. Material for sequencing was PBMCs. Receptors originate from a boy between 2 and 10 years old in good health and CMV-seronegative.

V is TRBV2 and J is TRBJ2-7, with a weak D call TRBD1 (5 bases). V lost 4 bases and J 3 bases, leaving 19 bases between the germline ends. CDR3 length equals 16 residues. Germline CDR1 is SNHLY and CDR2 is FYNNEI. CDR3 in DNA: TGTGCCAGCAGTGGTGACAGTCCGAGGCTAGGCTACGAGCAGTACTTC. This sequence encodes CASSGDSPRLGYEQYF.

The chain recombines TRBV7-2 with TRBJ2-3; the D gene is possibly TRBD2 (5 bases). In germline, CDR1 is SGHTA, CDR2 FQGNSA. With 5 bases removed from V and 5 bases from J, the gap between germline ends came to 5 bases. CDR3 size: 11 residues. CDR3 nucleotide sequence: TGTGCCAGCAGCGCGGGAGATACGCAGTATTTT. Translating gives CASSAGDTQYF. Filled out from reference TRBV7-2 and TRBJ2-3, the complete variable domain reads GAGVSQSPSNKVTEKGKDVELRCDPISGHTALYWYRQSLGQGLEFLIYFQGNSAPDKSGLPSDRFSAERTGGSVSTLTIQRTQQEDSAVYLCASSAGDTQYFGPGTRLTVL.

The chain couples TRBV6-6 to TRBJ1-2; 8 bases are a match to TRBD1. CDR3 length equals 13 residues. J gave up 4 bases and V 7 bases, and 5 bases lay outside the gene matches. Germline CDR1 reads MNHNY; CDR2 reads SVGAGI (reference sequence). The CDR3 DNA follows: TGTGCCAGCAACCAGGGGGCCAGCTATGGCTACACCTTC. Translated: CASNQGASYGYTF.

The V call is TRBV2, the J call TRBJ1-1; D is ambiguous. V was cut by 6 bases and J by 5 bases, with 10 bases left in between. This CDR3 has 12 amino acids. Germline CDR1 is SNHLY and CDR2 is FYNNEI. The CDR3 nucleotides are TGTGCCAGCAGGGCAGGCGGGACTGAAGCTTTCTTT. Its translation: CASRAGGTEAFF.

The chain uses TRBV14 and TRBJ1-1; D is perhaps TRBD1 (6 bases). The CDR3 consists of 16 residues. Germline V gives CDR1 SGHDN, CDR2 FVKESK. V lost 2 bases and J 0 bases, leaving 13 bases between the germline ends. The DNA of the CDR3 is TGTGCCAGCAGCCAACTAGGGACACAAGTGAACACTGAAGCTTTCTTT. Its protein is CASSQLGTQVNTEAFF. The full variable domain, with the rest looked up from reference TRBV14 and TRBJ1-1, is EAGVTQFPSHSVIEKGQTVTLRCDPISGHDNLYWYRRVMGKEIKFLLHFVKESKQDESGMPNNRFLAERTGGTYSTLKVQPAELEDSGVYFCASSQLGTQVNTEAFFGQGTRLTVV.

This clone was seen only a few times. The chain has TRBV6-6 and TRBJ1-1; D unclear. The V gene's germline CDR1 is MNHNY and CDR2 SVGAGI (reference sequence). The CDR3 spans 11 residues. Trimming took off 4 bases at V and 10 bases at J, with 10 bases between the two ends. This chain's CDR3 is CASSSGVGAFF. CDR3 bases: TGTGCCAGCAGTTCGGGTGTCGGAGCTTTCTTT.

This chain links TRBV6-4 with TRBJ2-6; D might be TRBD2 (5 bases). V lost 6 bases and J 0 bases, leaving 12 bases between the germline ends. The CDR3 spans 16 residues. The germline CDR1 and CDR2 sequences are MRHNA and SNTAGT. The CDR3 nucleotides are TGTGCCAGCAGGGAGCGGAGACCCTCTGGGGCCAACGTCCTGACTTTC. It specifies CASRERRPSGANVLTF.

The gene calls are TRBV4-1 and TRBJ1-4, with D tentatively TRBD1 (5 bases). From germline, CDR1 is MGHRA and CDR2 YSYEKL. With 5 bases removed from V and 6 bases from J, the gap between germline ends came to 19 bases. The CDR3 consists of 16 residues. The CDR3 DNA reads TGCGCCAGCAGCACTGGTCATGGGGGAGGTTATGAAAAACTGTTTTTT. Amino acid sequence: CASSTGHGGGYEKLFF.

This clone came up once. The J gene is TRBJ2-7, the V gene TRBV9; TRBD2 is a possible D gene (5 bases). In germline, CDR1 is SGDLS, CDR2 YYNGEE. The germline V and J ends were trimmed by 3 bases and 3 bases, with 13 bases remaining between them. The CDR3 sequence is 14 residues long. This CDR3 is CASSAYPGGYEQYF. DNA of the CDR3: TGTGCCAGCAGCGCCTACCCCGGAGGCTACGAGCAGTACTTC.

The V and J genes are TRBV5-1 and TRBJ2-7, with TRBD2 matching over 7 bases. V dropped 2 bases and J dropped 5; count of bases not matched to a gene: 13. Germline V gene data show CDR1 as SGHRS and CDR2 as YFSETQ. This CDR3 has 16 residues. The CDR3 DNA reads TGCGCCAGCAGCTTCCTCTCGGGACTACCTCAGGACGAGCAGTACTTC. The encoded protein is CASSFLSGLPQDEQYF.

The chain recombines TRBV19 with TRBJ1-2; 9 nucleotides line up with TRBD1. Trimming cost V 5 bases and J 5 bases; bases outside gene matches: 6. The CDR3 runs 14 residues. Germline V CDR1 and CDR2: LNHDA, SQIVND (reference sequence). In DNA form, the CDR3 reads TGTGCCAGTAGTCCGGGACAGGGCGAGTATGGCTACACCTTC. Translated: CASSPGQGEYGYTF.

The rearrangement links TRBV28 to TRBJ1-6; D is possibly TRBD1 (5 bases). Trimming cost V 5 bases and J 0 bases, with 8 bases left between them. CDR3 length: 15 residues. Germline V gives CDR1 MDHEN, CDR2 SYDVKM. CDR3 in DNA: TGTGCCAGCAGTAGGGGCAGCTCCTATAATTCACCCCTCCACTTT. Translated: CASSRGSSYNSPLHF.

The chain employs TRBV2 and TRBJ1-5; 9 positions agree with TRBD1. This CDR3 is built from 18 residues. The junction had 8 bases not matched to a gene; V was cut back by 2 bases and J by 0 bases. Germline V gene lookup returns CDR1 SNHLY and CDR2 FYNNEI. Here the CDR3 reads CASSEFGTGIYSNQPQHF. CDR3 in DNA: TGTGCCAGCAGTGAATTTGGGACAGGGATATATAGCAATCAGCCCCAGCATTTT.

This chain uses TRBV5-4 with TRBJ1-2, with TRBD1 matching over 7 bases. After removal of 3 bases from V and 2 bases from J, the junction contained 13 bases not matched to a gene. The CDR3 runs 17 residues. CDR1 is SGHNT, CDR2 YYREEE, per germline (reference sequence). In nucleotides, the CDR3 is TGTGCCAGCAGCTCCCCCAGGAGACAGGGATTAAACTATGGCTACACCTTC. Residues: CASSSPRRQGLNYGYTF.

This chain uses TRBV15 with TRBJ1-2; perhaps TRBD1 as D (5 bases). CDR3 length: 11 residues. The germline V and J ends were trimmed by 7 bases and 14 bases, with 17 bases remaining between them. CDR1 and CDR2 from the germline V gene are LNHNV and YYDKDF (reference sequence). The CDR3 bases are TGTGCCACCACCTGGGAGGGGTCTGTAACCTTC. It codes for CATTWEGSVTF.

The CDR3 DNA reads TGTGCCAGCACACAGTTATATAATTCACCCCTCCACTTT. Translating it yields CASTQLYNSPLHF. The chain is built from TRBV28 and TRBJ1-6; D remains unclear. This CDR3 spans 13 amino acids. CDR1 and CDR2 (germline): MDHEN, SYDVKM. V lost 7 bases and J 4 bases, leaving 8 bases between the germline ends.

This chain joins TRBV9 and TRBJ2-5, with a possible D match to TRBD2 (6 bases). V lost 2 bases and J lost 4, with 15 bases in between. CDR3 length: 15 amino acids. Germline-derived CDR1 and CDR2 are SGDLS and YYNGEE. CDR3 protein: CASSVSGTEGETQYF. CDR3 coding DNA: TGTGCCAGCAGCGTGAGCGGTACGGAGGGAGAGACCCAGTACTTC.

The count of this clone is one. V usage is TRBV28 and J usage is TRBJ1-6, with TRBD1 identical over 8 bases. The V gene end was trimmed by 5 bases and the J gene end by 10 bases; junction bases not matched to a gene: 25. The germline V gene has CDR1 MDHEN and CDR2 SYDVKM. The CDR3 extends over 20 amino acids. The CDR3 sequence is CASSMRTGTSPLLGYSPLHF. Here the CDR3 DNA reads TGTGCCAGCAGTATGCGGACAGGGACTTCACCCTTACTCGGTTACTCACCCCTCCACTTT.

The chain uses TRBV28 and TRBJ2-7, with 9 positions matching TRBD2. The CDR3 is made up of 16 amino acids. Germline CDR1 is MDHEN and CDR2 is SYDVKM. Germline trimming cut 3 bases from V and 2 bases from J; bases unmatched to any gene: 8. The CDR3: CASSFPQAGGPYEQYF. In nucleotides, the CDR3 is TGTGCCAGCAGTTTCCCCCAAGCGGGGGGACCCTACGAGCAGTACTTC.